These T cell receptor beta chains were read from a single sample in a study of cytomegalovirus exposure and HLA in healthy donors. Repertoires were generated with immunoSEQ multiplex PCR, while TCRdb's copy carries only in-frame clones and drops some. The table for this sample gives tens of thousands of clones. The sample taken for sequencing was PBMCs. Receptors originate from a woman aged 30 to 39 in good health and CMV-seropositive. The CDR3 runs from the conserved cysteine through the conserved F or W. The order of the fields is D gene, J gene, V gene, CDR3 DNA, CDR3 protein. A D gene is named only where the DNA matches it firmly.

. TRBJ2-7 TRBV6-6 TGTGCCAGCGGTGGTGGGGCTACGACCTACGAGCAGTACTTC CASGGGATTYEQYF
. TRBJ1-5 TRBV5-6 TGTGCCAGCAGCTTGGTCGATCAGCCCCAGCATTTT CASSLVDQPQHF
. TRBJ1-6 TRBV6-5 TGTGCCAGCATGCAGGGCGCAAATTCACCCCTCCACTTT CASMQGANSPLHF
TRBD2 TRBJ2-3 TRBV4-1 TGCGCCAGCAGCCAAGTACTCGCGGGAGAGACAGATACGCAGTATTTT CASSQVLAGETDTQYF
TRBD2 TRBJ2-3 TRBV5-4 TGTGCCAGCAGCTACGGACTAGCGGGCGGGGATACGCAGTATTTT CASSYGLAGGDTQYF
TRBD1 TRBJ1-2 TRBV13 TGTGCCAGCAGCTTAGGGGGACAGGTCTCTAGCTATGGCTACACCTTC CASSLGGQVSSYGYTF
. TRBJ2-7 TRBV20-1 TGCAGTGCTAGGGGGGGAAGCGAGCAGTACTTC CSARGGSEQYF
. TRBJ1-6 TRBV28 TGTGCCAGCAGTGCAGGGTACTCACCCCTCCACTTT CASSAGYSPLHF
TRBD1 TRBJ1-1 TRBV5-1 TGCGCCAGCAGCTCCAATACAGGGGGCACTGAAGCTTTCTTT CASSSNTGGTEAFF
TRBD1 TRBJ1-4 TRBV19 TGTGCCAGTACCTTTCCGGGACAGGGGGGAGAAAAACTGTTTTTT CASTFPGQGGEKLFF
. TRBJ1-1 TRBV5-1 TGCGCCAGCAGCTTGAACAGCAACACTGAAGCTTTCTTT CASSLNSNTEAFF
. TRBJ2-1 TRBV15 TGTGCCACCAGCAGAGCGGGGTACAATGAGCAGTTCTTC CATSRAGYNEQFF
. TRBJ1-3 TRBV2 TGTGCCAGCAGCAGAAACAGAGAAGTCTCTGGAAACACCATATATTTT CASSRNREVSGNTIYF
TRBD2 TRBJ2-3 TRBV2 TGTGCCAGCACGGCGAGGACTAGCGGGGGGGAGGTTACGCAGTATTTT CASTARTSGGEVTQYF
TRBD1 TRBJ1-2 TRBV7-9 TGTGCCAGCAGCTTAGGGAGTGAGGGCAGGGGGCCCTATGGCTACACCTTC CASSLGSEGRGPYGYTF
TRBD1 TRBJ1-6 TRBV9 TGTGCCAGCAGCGCAAGAACAGGGGGCAATTCACCCCTCCACTTT CASSARTGGNSPLHF
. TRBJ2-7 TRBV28 TGTGCCAGCAGTTTAGGGGCCATTTACGAGCAGTACTTC CASSLGAIYEQYF
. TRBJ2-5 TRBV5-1 TGCGCCAGCAGCTTGCAGCGGCGGGGCCAAGAGACCCAGTACTTC CASSLQRRGQETQYF
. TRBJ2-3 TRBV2 TGTGCCAGCAGTTTCAGGGCGCTCACAGATACGCAGTATTTT CASSFRALTDTQYF
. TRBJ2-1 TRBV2 TGTGCCAGCCCCAGCTCCTACAATGAGCAGTTCTTC CASPSSYNEQFF
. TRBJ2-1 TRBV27 TGTGCCAGCAGGACCTTAGCGGAGACGTTCTACAATGAGCAGTTCTTC CASRTLAETFYNEQFF
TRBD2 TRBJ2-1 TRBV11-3 TGTGCCAGCAGCAACCAACTACTAGCGGGGGGAAAGGAGCAGTTCTTC CASSNQLLAGGKEQFF
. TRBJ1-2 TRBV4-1 TGCGCCAGCAGCCAAGAGGCGGGGAGGAAGCGAGGCTACACCTTC CASSQEAGRKRGYTF
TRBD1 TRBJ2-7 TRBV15 TGTGCCACCAGCACCGGGACAGGGGACGAGCAGTACTTC CATSTGTGDEQYF
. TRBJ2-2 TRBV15 TGTGCCACCAGCGGAAGGGGAGCGGGCACCGGGGAGCTGTTTTTT CATSGRGAGTGELFF
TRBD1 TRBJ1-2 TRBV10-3 TGTGCCATCAACAAAGGACAGGGTGTTGGAGGCTACACCTTC CAINKGQGVGGYTF
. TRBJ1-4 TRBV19 TGTGCCAGTAGTATTTTTGGGAGAAAAACTAATGAAAAACTGTTTTTT CASSIFGRKTNEKLFF
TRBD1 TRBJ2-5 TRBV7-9 TGTGCCAGCAGCCCCGGGACAGGGCCGGGGGAGACCCAGTACTTC CASSPGTGPGETQYF
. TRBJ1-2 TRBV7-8 TGTGCCAGCAGCTTAGCGAATATAGGGGGCTATGGCTACACCTTC CASSLANIGGYGYTF
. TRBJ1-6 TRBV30 TGTGCCTGGGAACTCAGGGGAAGTTTCCGATCACCCCTCCACTTT CAWELRGSFRSPLHF
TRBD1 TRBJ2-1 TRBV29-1 TGCAGCGTTGATGCTCTTAGGCAGGGGGCTGATGATGAGCAGTTCTTC CSVDALRQGADDEQFF
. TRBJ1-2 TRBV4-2 TGTGCCAGCAGCCAAGAAGGGACACCTCCTAAGAACTATGGCTACACCTTC CASSQEGTPPKNYGYTF
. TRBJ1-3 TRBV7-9 TGTGCCAGCAGCGCATCCAGGATGTCTTACGAAAACACCATATATTTT CASSASRMSYENTIYF
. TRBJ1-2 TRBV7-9 TGTGCCAGCAGCTTAGTAGCGACATGGGATGGCTACACCTTC CASSLVATWDGYTF
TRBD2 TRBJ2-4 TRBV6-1 TGTGCCAGCAGTAATAGCGGGGGGGCGAACATTCAGTACTTC CASSNSGGANIQYF
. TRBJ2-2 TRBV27 TGTGCCAGCAGTTCGAGGAGGTTCGTCGCCGTTGGTAAGGATTCCAACGGGGAGCTGTTTTTT CASSSRRFVAVGKDSNGELFF
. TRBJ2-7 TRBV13 TGTGCCAGCAGCTTACCGGACAGCTCCTACGAGCAGTACTTC CASSLPDSSYEQYF
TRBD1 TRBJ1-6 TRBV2 TGTGCCAGCAGCGCCCTCGGACAGGGAAATTCACCCCTCCACTTT CASSALGQGNSPLHF
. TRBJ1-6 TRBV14 TGTGCCAGCAGCCCTAGGGAGTCAGGGGAGTGGGTTAAATCACCCCTCCACTTT CASSPRESGEWVKSPLHF
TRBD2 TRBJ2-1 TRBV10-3 TGTGCCATCAGAACTAGCGGGGCCGCCAATGAGCAGTTCTTC CAIRTSGAANEQFF